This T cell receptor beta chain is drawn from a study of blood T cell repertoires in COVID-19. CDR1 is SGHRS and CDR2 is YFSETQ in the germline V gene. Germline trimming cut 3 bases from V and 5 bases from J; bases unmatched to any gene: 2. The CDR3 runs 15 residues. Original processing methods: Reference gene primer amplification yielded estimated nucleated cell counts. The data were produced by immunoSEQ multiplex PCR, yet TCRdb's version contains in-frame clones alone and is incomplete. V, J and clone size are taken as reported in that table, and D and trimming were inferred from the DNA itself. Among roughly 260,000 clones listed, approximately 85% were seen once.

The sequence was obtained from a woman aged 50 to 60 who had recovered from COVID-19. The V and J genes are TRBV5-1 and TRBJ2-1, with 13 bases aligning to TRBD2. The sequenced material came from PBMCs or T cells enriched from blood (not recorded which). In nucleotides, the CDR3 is TGCGCCAGCAGCTCACTAGCGGGGGGGAACAATGAGCAGTTCTTC. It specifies CASSSLAGGNNEQFF.